The T cell receptor beta chain described here comes from a study of blood T cell repertoires in COVID-19. This CDR3 region has 13 residues. From germline, CDR1 is SGHRS and CDR2 YFSETQ. This clone appeared a single time. One end of the junction fails to match germline, which may point to a read error. Those enrolled, adults aged roughly 18 to 90 years, came from about 24 US areas. Participants were placed into cohorts based on the clinical history they reported. A COVID-19 case was met by exposed participants within 2 weeks before study entry. In the original processing: Estimation of nucleated cell counts relied on the amplification of reference gene primers. Produced via immunoSEQ multiplex PCR; TCRdb's table is partial and in-frame only. V, J and clone size derive from that table, while D and trimming were established from the DNA sequence. The table records 250,000 or so clones, 80% to 90% of them present only once.

The genes are TRBV5-1 and TRBJ2-3; D call uncertain. The receptor was derived from a woman aged 40 to 50 who had been exposed to COVID-19. Sample: PBMCs or T cells enriched from blood (not recorded which). The CDR3 reads CASSLERTDTQYF. CDR3 DNA: TGTGCCAGCAGCCTCGAGAGGACAGATACGCAGTATTTT.